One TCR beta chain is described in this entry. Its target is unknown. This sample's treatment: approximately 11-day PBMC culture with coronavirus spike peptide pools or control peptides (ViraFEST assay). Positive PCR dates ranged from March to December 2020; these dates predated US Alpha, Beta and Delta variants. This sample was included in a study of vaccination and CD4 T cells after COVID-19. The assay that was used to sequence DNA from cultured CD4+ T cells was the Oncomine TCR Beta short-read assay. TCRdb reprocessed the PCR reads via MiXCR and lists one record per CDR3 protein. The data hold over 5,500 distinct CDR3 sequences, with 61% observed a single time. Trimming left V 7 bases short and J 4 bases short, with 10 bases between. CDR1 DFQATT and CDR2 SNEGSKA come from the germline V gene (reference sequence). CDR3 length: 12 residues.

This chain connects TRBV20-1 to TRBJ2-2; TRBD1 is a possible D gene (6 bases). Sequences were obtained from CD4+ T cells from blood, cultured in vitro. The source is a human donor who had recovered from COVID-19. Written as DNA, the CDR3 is TGCAGTGTAGGGGGTTCCACCGGGGAGCTGTTTTTT. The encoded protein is CSVGGSTGELFF.